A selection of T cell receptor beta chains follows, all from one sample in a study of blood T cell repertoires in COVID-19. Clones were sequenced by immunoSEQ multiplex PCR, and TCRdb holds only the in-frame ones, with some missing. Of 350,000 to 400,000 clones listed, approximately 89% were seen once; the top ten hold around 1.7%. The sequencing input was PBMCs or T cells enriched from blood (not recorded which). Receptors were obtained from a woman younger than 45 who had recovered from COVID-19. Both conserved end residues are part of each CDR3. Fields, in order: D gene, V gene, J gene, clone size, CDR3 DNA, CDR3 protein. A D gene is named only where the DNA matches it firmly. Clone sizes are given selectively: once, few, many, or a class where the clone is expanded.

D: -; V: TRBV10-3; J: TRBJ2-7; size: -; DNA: TGTGCCATCCGCGCCCTGCTAGCCGGGAGTAGGGTAGGGGAGCAGTACTTC; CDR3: CAIRALLAGSRVGEQYF
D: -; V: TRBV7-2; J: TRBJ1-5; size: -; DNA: TGTGCCAGCAGCTTAGACATTCTTTGGCCCCAGCATTTT; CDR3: CASSLDILWPQHF
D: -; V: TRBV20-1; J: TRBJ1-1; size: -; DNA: TGCAAGGCGGAGGGGGCTTTCTTT; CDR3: CKAEGAFF
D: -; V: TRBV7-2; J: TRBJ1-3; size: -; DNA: TGTGCCAGCAGCCTAGAGACAGGCTCTGGAAACACCATATATTTT; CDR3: CASSLETGSGNTIYF
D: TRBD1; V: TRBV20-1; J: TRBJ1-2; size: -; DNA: TGCAGTGCTAGTACTCAGGGGGCCTATGGCTACACCTTC; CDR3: CSASTQGAYGYTF
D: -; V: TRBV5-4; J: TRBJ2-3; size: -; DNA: TGTGCCAGCAGCTTTTCGACAGGCACAGATACGCAGTATTTT; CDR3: CASSFSTGTDTQYF
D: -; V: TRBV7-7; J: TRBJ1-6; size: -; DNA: TGTGCTAGCAGCATAGCCCTATTAGGGGGATCTAATTCACCCCTCCACTTT; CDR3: CASSIALLGGSNSPLHF
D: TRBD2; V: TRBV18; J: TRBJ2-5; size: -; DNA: TGTGCCAGCTCACTGACTAGCTTGGAGACCCAGTACTTC; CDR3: CASSLTSLETQYF
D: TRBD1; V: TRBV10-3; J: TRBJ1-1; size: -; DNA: TGTGCCATCAGTGAGTTCGGGGACAGGGACGGAGCTTTCTTT; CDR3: CAISEFGDRDGAFF
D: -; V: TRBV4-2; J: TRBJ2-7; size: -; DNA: TGTGCCAGCAGCCAAGATTCTTCGGGCGAGCAGTACTTC; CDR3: CASSQDSSGEQYF
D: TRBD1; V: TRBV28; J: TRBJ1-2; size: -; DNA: TGTGCCAGCCGGGGACAGGCGGGTGGCTACACCTTC; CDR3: CASRGQAGGYTF
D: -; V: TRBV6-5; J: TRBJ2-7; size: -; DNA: TGTGCCAGCTCAACACAATCCTACGAGCAGTACTTC; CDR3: CASSTQSYEQYF
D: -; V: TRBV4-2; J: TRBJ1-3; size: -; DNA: TGTGCCAGCAGCCAAGATCAGACGGGACTGCCTGGAAACACCATATATTTT; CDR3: CASSQDQTGLPGNTIYF
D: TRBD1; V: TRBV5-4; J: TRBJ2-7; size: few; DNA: TGTGCCAGCAGCTTAGGGACAGGGCCAGAGCAGTACTTC; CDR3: CASSLGTGPEQYF
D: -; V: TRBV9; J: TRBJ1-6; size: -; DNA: TGTGCCAGCAGCTTATCGGGTCCACAAAATTCACCCCTCCACTTT; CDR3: CASSLSGPQNSPLHF
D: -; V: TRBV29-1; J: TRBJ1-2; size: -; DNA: TGCAGCGTTCCCAGGGCCGGATTCTATGGCTACACCTTC; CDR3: CSVPRAGFYGYTF
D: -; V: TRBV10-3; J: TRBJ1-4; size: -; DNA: TGTGCCATCAGTCTACAGGGAGATGAAAAACTGTTTTTT; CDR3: CAISLQGDEKLFF
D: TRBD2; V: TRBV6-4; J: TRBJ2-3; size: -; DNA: TGTGCCAGCAGTGAAGCGGGGGGGACCACAGATACGCAGTATTTT; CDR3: CASSEAGGTTDTQYF
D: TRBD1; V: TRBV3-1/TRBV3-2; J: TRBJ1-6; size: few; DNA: TGTGCCAGCAGCCAAGGACAGGGTCGCACCCTCCACTTT; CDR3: CASSQGQGRTLHF
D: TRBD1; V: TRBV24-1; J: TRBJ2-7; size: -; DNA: TGTGCCACCAGTAAGAGAACAGGGGGCCCGGAGCAGTACTTC; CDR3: CATSKRTGGPEQYF
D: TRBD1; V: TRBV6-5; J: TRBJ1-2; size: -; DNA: TGTGCCAGCCGCAGGGGGGACAGCTACACCTTC; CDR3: CASRRGDSYTF
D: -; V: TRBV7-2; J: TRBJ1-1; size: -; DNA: TGTGCCAGCAGCTTAAGTTGGGTCCCAACAGAGAACACTGAAGCTTTCTTT; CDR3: CASSLSWVPTENTEAFF
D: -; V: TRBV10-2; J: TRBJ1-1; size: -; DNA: TGCGCCAGCAGAGGTGCCCATGGGGAGGACACTGAAGCTTTCTTT; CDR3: CASRGAHGEDTEAFF
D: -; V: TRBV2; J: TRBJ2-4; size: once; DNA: TGTGCCAGCAGGAGCCCGACAGGATTGTTTGGGAACATTCAGTACTTC; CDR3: CASRSPTGLFGNIQYF
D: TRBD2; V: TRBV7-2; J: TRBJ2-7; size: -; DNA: TGTGCCAGCAGCTTAGTTATTGGGACTACCTACGAGCAGTACTTC; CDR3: CASSLVIGTTYEQYF
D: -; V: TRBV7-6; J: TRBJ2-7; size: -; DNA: TGTGCCAGCAGCCGAGGCTTATCCTACGAGCAGTACTTC; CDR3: CASSRGLSYEQYF
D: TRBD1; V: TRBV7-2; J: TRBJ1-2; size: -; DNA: TGTGCCAGCAGCCCTCAAGTACCCGGGACAGGGCCTAACTATGGCTACACCTTC; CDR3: CASSPQVPGTGPNYGYTF